This T cell receptor beta chain was sequenced during a study of T cell responses to AZD1222 COVID-19 vaccine. The V gene lost 7 bases and the J gene lost 5 bases, with 14 bases spanning the gap. The CDR3 consists of 14 residues. Germline CDR1 and CDR2: MNHEY and SMNVEV (reference sequence). Clones were sequenced by immunoSEQ multiplex PCR, and TCRdb holds only the in-frame ones, with some missing. The table lists about 140,000 clones, roughly 90% of them singletons, with 2.5% to 3% in the top ten. The chain links TRBV27 to TRBJ2-2; D is perhaps TRBD2 (7 bases). This receptor was taken from an adult in good health. The sample in question was peripheral blood, obtained on day 0 of AZD1222 vaccination. The CDR3 protein is CASTGGARTGELFF. As DNA, the CDR3 is TGTGCCAGCACGGGGGGCGCACGGACCGGGGAGCTGTTTTTT.